Here is one TCR beta chain with its context. Its antigen remains unknown. This specimen comes from a study of shared clonotypes between healthy human individuals. Study-wide points: An expected dependence of interdonor clonotype sharing on sequencing depth was noted.

HIV-negative, healthy adults without recent acute infections or vaccinations were the donors. Among the donors, all were Caucasian adults who lived in Nashville, Tennessee. At a deep level, the assay was run. This table comes from immunoSEQ multiplex PCR, and its TCRdb copy is limited to in-frame clones, with some not included. Of some 500,000 clones listed, roughly 78% are singletons. Per the germline V gene, CDR1 is LNHNV and CDR2 is YYDKDF (reference sequence). Trimming removed 0 bases from V and 7 bases from J, with 4 bases in between. This CDR3 has 12 amino acids. The sequencing sample was made of PBMCs. The V and J genes are TRBV15 and TRBJ2-1, with no clear D. The origin of this receptor is a woman in her 40s in good health. Some clones in this sample may be carry-over from other donors' samples. The CDR3 protein is CATSRERNEQFF. The CDR3 coding sequence is TGTGCCACCAGCAGAGAAAGAAATGAGCAGTTCTTC.